This T cell receptor (beta chain) originates from a study of T cell repertoires in cytomegalovirus infection. Study in general: CMV epitopes in the study were HLA-C-restricted (recently identified) and HLA-B-restricted (well studied). A matching HLA type, together with CMV infection, was signaled by public TCR beta signatures. Overall study findings and caveats: Dominant in the ex vivo response were TCR beta clonotypes restricted by HLA-C and specific for CMV.

As regards this clonotype: As yet, its antigen is unknown.

Germline CDR1 and CDR2: DFQATT and SNEGSKA (reference sequence). The CDR3 is made up of 10 amino acids. V gave up 7 bases and J gave up 2 bases, with 4 bases separating them. TCRdb used MiXCR to reprocess the reads, holding one entry per CDR3 protein. This sample has hundreds of thousands of distinct CDR3 sequences, with roughly 36% found just once. The sequenced sample was cultured PBMCs, obtained from culture after CMV antigen stimulation. The chain employs TRBV20-1 and TRBJ2-3, with D hard to call. This clonotype was obtained from a human donor in good health (CMV status not recorded). Some clones in this sample may be carry-over from other donors' samples. As DNA, the CDR3 is TGCAGTGGAGACACAGATACGCAGTATTTT. Translation gives CSGDTDTQYF.